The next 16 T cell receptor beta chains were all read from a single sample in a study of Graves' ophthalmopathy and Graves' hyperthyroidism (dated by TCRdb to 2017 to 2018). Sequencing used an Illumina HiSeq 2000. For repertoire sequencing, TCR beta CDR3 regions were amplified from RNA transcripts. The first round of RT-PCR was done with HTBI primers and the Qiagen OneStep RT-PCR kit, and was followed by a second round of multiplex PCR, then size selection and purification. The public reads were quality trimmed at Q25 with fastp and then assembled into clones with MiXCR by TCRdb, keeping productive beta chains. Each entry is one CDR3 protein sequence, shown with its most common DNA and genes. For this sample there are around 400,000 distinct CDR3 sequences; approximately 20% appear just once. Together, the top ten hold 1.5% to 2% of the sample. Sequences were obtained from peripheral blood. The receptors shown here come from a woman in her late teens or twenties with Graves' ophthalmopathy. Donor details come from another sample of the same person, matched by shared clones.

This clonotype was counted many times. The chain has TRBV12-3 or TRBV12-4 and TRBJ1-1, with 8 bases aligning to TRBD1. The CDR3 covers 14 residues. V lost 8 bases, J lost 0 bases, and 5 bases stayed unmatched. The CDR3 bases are TGTGCCAGCCTCAGGGGGCAAGTGAACACTGAAGCTTTCTTT. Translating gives CASLRGQVNTEAFF.

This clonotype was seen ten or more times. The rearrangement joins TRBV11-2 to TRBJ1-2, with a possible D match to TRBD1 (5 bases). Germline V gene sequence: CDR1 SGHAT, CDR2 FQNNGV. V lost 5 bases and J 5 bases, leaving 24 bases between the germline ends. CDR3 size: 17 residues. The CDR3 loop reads CASSPSRIGGRGYGYTF. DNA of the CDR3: TGTGCCAGCAGCCCATCCAGGATCGGGGGAAGAGGGTATGGCTACACCTTC.

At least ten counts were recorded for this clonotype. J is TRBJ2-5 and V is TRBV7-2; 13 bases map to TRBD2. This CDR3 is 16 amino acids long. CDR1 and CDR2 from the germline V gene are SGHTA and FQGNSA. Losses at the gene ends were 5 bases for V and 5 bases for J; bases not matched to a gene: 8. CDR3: CASSPRTSGSRETQYF. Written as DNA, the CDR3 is TGTGCCAGCAGCCCTCGGACTAGCGGGAGTAGGGAGACCCAGTACTTC.

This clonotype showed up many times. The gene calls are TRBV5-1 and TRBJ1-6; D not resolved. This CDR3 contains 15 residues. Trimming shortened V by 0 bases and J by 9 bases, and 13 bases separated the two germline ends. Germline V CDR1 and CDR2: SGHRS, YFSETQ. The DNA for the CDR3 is TGCGCCAGCAGCTTGGGAACTGGAATAGGTTCACCCCTCCACTTT. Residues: CASSLGTGIGSPLHF.

CDR3 nucleotide sequence: TGTGCCAGCAGTTACATAGGAGAGAATCAGCCCCAGCATTTT. It translates to CASSYIGENQPQHF. J is TRBJ1-5 and V is TRBV6-5, with D hard to call. V was shortened by 2 bases and J by 4 bases, with 9 bases between the two germline ends. Germline values: CDR1 MNHEY, CDR2 SVGAGI. This CDR3 region has 14 residues.

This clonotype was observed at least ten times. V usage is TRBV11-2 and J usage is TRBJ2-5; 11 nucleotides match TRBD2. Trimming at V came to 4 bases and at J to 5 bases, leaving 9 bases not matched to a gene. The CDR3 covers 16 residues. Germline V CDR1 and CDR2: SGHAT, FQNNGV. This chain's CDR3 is CASSSAGTSGRETQYF. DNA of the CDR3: TGTGCCAGCAGCTCCGCCGGGACTAGCGGCCGGGAGACCCAGTACTTC.

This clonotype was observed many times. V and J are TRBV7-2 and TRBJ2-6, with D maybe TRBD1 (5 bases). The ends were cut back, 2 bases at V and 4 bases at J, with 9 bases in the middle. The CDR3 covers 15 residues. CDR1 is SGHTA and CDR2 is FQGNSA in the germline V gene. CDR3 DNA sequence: TGTGCCAGCAGCTTAACAGGCACCGGGGCCAACGTCCTGACTTTC. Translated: CASSLTGTGANVLTF.

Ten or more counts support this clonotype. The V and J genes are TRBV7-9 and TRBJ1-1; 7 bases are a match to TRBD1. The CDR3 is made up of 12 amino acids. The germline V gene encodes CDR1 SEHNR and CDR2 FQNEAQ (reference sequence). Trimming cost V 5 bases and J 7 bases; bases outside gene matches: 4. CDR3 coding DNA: TGTGCCAGCAGCCGAAGGGACAGTGAAGCTTTCTTT. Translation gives CASSRRDSEAFF.

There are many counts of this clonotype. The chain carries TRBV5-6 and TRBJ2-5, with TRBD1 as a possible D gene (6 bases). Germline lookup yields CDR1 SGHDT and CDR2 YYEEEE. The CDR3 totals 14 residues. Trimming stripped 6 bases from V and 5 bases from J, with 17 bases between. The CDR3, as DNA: TGTGCCAGCAACGAAGGACAGCCGACGGAGACCCAGTACTTC. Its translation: CASNEGQPTETQYF.

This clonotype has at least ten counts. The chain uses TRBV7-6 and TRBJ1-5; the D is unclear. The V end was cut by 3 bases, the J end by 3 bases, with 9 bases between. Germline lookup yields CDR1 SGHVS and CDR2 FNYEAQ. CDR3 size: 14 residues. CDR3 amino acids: CASSFEGPNQPQHF. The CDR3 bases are TGTGCCAGCAGCTTCGAGGGCCCCAATCAGCCCCAGCATTTT.

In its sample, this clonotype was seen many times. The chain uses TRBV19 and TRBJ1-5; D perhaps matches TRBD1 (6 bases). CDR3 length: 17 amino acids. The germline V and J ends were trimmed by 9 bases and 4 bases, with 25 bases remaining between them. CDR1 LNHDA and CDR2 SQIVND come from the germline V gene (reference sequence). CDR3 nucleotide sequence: TGTGCCAGCCAAGGGGGGGCAAATCTAGCCTTGAATCAGCCCCAGCATTTT. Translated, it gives CASQGGANLALNQPQHF.

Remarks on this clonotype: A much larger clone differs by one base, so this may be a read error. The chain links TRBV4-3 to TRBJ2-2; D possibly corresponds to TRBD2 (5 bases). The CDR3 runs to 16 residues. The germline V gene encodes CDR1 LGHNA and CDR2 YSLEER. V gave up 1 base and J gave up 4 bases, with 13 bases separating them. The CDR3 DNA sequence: TGCGCCAGCAGCCAAGTCAGCGGAGGTTTCACCGGGGAGCTGTTTTTT. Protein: CASSQVSGGFTGELFF.

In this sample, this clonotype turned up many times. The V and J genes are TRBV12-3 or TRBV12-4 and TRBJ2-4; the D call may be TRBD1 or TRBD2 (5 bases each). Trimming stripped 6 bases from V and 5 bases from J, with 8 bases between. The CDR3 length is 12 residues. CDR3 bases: TGTGCCAGCAGCTGGGACGAAAACATTCAGTACTTC. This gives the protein CASSWDENIQYF.

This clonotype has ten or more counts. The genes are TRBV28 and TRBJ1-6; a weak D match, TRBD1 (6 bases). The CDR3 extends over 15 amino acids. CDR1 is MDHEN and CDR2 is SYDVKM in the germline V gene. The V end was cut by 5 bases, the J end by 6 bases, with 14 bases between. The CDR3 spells CASSDGGAGNSPLHF. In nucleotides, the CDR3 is TGTGCCAGCAGTGATGGGGGGGCAGGTAATTCACCCCTCCACTTT.

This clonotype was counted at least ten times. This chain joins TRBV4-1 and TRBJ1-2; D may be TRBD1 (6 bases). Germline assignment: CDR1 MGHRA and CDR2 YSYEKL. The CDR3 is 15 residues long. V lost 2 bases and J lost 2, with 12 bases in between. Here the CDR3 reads CASSQSGGRNYGYTF. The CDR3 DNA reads TGCGCCAGCAGCCAATCCGGGGGGCGAAACTATGGCTACACCTTC.

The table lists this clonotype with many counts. CDR3 amino acids: CASRFSLSLSGYTF. For the CDR3, the DNA is TGTGCCAGCAGGTTTAGTTTGAGTCTCTCTGGCTACACCTTC. The gene calls are TRBV28 and TRBJ1-2; unclear D gene. V was pared by 6 bases and J by 7 bases, with 18 bases between. This CDR3 spans 14 amino acids. Germline CDR1 and CDR2: MDHEN and SYDVKM.